The entry below describes one T cell receptor beta chain. The source of the sample is a study of blood T cell repertoires in COVID-19. Across the whole study: Recovered participants had two consecutive negative NP/OP PCR tests, healthcare professional clearance, or symptom resolution. There were acute and convalescent COVID-19 samples, and they came from the United States, Italy and Spain.

The germline CDR1 and CDR2 sequences are MDHEN and SYDVKM. CDR3 length: 15 amino acids. V shed 1 base and J 4 bases; nucleotides not matched to a gene: 1. Method: immunoSEQ multiplex PCR; TCRdb's copy keeps in-frame clones and lacks some. The sample shows roughly 200,000 clones, 80% to 90% of them seen only once. Specimen: PBMCs or T cells enriched from blood (not recorded which). The chain recombines TRBV28 with TRBJ2-2; 9 bases match TRBD1. The clonotype was recovered from a man aged 30 to 45 in a cohort exposed to, infected with or recovered from COVID-19 (not recorded which). The CDR3 bases are TGTGCCAGCAGTTTATCGGGACAGGGCACCGGGGAGCTGTTTTTT. This encodes CASSLSGQGTGELFF.